The 26 T cell receptor beta chains given below trace back to one sample, sequenced in a study of OX40 agonist ivuxolimab in advanced cancers. Sequencing used immunoSEQ multiplex PCR; TCRdb keeps in-frame clones, though not all of them. Of approximately 82,000 clones in the sample, 86% were seen once. The sample here was CD4+ or CD8+ T cells sorted from blood, taken in a trial of the OX40 agonist ivuxolimab. The receptors were gathered from an adult with an advanced solid tumor such as melanoma, head and neck, liver or kidney cancer.

This rearrangement joins TRBV29-1 to TRBJ2-7, with 9 bases aligning to TRBD1. V gave up 6 bases and J gave up 2 bases; unmatched junction bases: 11. Germline V gene data show CDR1 as SQVTM and CDR2 as ANQGSEA. The CDR3 has 15 residues. In DNA, the CDR3 is TGCAGCGTCGGTAGTCGGGACAGGGTTCCCTACGAGCAGTACTTC. Its translation is CSVGSRDRVPYEQYF.

V is TRBV7-2 and J is TRBJ2-3, with 7 nucleotides matching TRBD2. With V trimmed by 1 base and J by 4 bases, 2 bases remained unmatched. This CDR3 comprises 14 residues. The V gene's germline CDR1 is SGHTA and CDR2 FQGNSA. As DNA, the CDR3 is TGTGCCAGCAGCTTAGTTCGGGGGGCAGATACGCAGTATTTT. It encodes CASSLVRGADTQYF. Full variable domain (outside the CDR3, taken from reference TRBV7-2 and TRBJ2-3): GAGVSQSPSNKVTEKGKDVELRCDPISGHTALYWYRQSLGQGLEFLIYFQGNSAPDKSGLPSDRFSAERTGGSVSTLTIQRTQQEDSAVYLCASSLVRGADTQYFGPGTRLTVL.

This clone was recorded once. The CDR3 DNA reads TGTGCCTGGAGTGTTGTGACAGGGAATGAAAAACTGTTTTTT. It specifies CAWSVVTGNEKLFF. This rearrangement joins TRBV30 to TRBJ1-4; 7 bases line up with TRBD1. V was pared by 0 bases and J by 5 bases, with 3 bases of the junction left unmatched. CDR3 length: 14 residues. Looked up from germline, CDR1 is GTSNPN and CDR2 is SVGIG (reference sequence).

V and J are TRBV6-5 and TRBJ1-1; D remains ambiguous. Germline CDR1 and CDR2: MNHEY and SVGAGI. The V end was cut by 0 bases, the J end by 4 bases, with 12 bases between. CDR3 length: 15 amino acids. CDR3 in DNA: TGTGCCAGCAGTTACTCGACGGGGAAACGCACTGAAGCTTTCTTT. It codes for CASSYSTGKRTEAFF.

As concerns this clone: The junction departs from germline at one end; a sequencing error may be responsible. The gene calls are TRBV7-7 and TRBJ2-1; a weak D match, TRBD2 (7 bases). Germline CDR1 and CDR2: SSHAT and FNYEAQ (reference sequence). The CDR3 runs 13 residues. The CDR3 region is CASSLGGGDEQFF. In DNA form, the CDR3 reads TGTGCTAGCAGCTTAGGGGGAGGGGATGAGCAGTTCTTC.

The V and J genes are TRBV9 and TRBJ2-1, with D unclear. This CDR3 comprises 15 residues. V was shortened by 0 bases and J by 0 bases, with 7 bases between the two germline ends. Germline CDR1 SGDLS, CDR2 YYNGEE. CDR3 bases: TGTGCCAGCAGCGTAGAGCCGAGCTCCTACAATGAGCAGTTCTTC. As protein: CASSVEPSSYNEQFF.

The J gene is TRBJ2-1, the V gene TRBV5-1; 11 bases align to TRBD2. Per the germline V gene, CDR1 is SGHRS and CDR2 is YFSETQ. The CDR3 has 17 amino acids. Trimming took 0 bases from V and 4 from J; bases not matched to a gene: 6. The CDR3 sequence is CASSLVSGTSGYNEQFF. In DNA, the CDR3 is TGCGCCAGCAGCTTGGTTTCCGGGACTAGCGGATACAATGAGCAGTTCTTC. The full variable domain, in which reference TRBV5-1 and TRBJ2-1 provide the parts outside the CDR3, is KAGVTQTPRYLIKTRGQQVTLSCSPISGHRSVSWYQQTPGQGLQFLFEYFSETQRNKGNFPGRFSGRQFSNSRSEMNVSTLELGDSALYLCASSLVSGTSGYNEQFFGPGTRLTVL.

Remarks on this clone: Other DNA sequences in the sample encode the same CDR3. This chain connects TRBV4-2 to TRBJ2-7, with a tentative D call TRBD1 (6 bases). The CDR3 loop spans 14 amino acids. Germline V gene data show CDR1 as LGHNA and CDR2 as YNFKEQ. Trimming left V 3 bases short and J 3 bases short, with 12 bases between. The CDR3 nucleotides are TGTGCCAGCAGCCAGGGAACAGGGCGCTACGAGCAGTACTTC. This encodes CASSQGTGRYEQYF.

Note on this clone: Relative to the germline gene, one junction end is altered; a read error may explain this. The chain recombines TRBV7-7 with TRBJ2-1; perhaps TRBD2 as D (5 bases). This CDR3 is 16 amino acids long. From germline, CDR1 is SSHAT and CDR2 FNYEAQ (reference sequence). The CDR3 nucleotides are TGTGCTAGCAGCCCCGGAGGCGGGTACTCCTACAATGAGCAGTTCTTC. Translating it yields CASSPGGGYSYNEQFF.

The chain links TRBV7-6 to TRBJ2-3; D unclear. Germline CDR1 SGHVS, CDR2 FNYEAQ. V lost 1 base and J 2 bases, leaving 16 bases between the germline ends. The CDR3 covers 17 residues. In nucleotides, the CDR3 is TGTGCCAGCAGCTTAGGAGAGAGCCACATCTTCACAGATACGCAGTATTTT. As protein: CASSLGESHIFTDTQYF.

This chain links TRBV5-8 with TRBJ1-1, with a possible D match to TRBD1 (5 bases). Germline V gene sequence: CDR1 SGHTS, CDR2 YDEGEE. CDR3 length: 15 residues. Trimming removed 5 bases at V and 2 bases at J, with 16 bases between. The CDR3 here is CASRPWGPTNTEAFF. The CDR3 nucleotides read TGTGCCAGCAGACCCTGGGGACCGACTAACACTGAAGCTTTCTTT.

This chain uses TRBV18 with TRBJ2-7, with 11 nucleotides matching TRBD2. Germline CDR1 reads KGHSH; CDR2 reads LQKENI. There are 15 residues in the CDR3. V lost 2 bases and J lost 4; bases outside the gene matches: 4. CDR3 DNA sequence: TGTGCCAGCTCACCAGATAGCGGGAGGGTATACGAGCAGTACTTC. It is translated as CASSPDSGRVYEQYF.

This clone was counted only a few times. The gene calls are TRBV2 and TRBJ1-6, with 10 bases aligning to TRBD1. CDR1 and CDR2 (germline): SNHLY, FYNNEI. After removal of 1 base from V and 9 bases from J, the junction contained 0 bases not matched to a gene. The CDR3 runs to 14 residues. The CDR3 nucleotides read TGTGCCAGCAGTGAAGGGACAGGGGGTTCACCCCTCCACTTT. Its translation is CASSEGTGGSPLHF.

This chain connects TRBV7-2 to TRBJ2-7; TRBD1 agrees at 9 bases. The J segment lost 7 bases and the V segment lost 5 bases, leaving 9 bases of the junction unmatched. In germline, CDR1 is SGHTA, CDR2 FQGNSA. The CDR3 has 14 amino acids. DNA of the CDR3: TGTGCCAGCAGCCGCCCGGGACAGGGAGTGGAGCAGTACTTC. It translates to CASSRPGQGVEQYF.

This clone showed up just once. This rearrangement joins TRBV9 to TRBJ2-1; D is perhaps TRBD2 (5 bases). CDR1 is SGDLS, CDR2 YYNGEE, per germline. V gave up 0 bases and J gave up 4 bases, with 11 bases separating them. The CDR3 has 15 residues. DNA of the CDR3: TGTGCCAGCAGCGTAGGGACTGCGACGTACAATGAGCAGTTCTTC. Translation gives CASSVGTATYNEQFF.

This chain uses TRBV2 with TRBJ1-5; a possible D gene is TRBD1 (5 bases). The V gene lost 5 bases and the J gene lost 4 bases, with 9 bases spanning the gap. Germline lookup yields CDR1 SNHLY and CDR2 FYNNEI. The CDR3 spans 13 residues. CDR3 protein: CASSPEGNQPQHF. The DNA for the CDR3 is TGTGCCAGCAGTCCGGAGGGGAATCAGCCCCAGCATTTT.

The chain employs TRBV30 and TRBJ1-2; 9 nucleotides agree with TRBD1. Germline values: CDR1 GTSNPN, CDR2 SVGIG (reference sequence). CDR3 length equals 14 residues. Unmatched junction bases numbered 4, after V lost 1 base and J lost 4 bases. CDR3 in DNA: TGTGCCTGGAGTGGGGGACAGGGCGGCTATGGCTACACCTTC. Translated, it gives CAWSGGQGGYGYTF.

The gene calls are TRBV5-4 and TRBJ2-1; D unresolved. The germline gives CDR1 SGHNT, CDR2 YYREEE (reference sequence). The CDR3 sequence is 12 residues long. Trimming removed 2 bases from V and 6 bases from J, with 6 bases in between. CDR3 bases: TGTGCCAGCAGCTTCGACTCCAATGAGCAGTTCTTC. It is translated as CASSFDSNEQFF.

The gene calls are TRBV11-2 and TRBJ1-1; D unclear. Germline V lookup: CDR1 SGHAT, CDR2 FQNNGV. Trimming pared 3 bases from V and 4 bases from J, leaving 9 bases between. The CDR3 contains 13 residues. Here the CDR3 reads CASSFTQSTEAFF. The DNA of the CDR3 is TGTGCCAGCAGCTTTACACAAAGCACTGAAGCTTTCTTT.

The chain couples TRBV5-1 to TRBJ2-7; 9 bases agree with TRBD1. Germline loops: CDR1 SGHRS, CDR2 YFSETQ. The CDR3 sequence is 14 residues long. V was pared by 4 bases and J by 2 bases, with 4 bases of the junction left unmatched. The DNA for the CDR3 is TGCGCCAGCAGCCCCGGGACAGGGACCTACGAGCAGTACTTC. It is translated as CASSPGTGTYEQYF.

J is TRBJ2-7 and V is TRBV5-4; 10 nucleotides agree with TRBD2. This CDR3 contains 15 residues. With 3 bases clipped from V and 4 bases from J, the junction kept 7 bases outside the gene matches. Germline values: CDR1 SGHNT, CDR2 YYREEE (reference sequence). In DNA, the CDR3 is TGTGCCAGCAGCTCCCTAGCGGGAGCATCTTACGAGCAGTACTTC. This codes for CASSSLAGASYEQYF.

The chain combines TRBV7-9 with TRBJ2-6, with no clear D. Germline V CDR1 and CDR2: SEHNR, FQNEAQ (reference sequence). CDR3 length: 13 amino acids. Trimming took off 3 bases at V and 2 bases at J, with 2 bases between the two ends. In DNA, the CDR3 is TGTGCCAGCAGCTTTCCTGGGGCCAACGTCCTGACTTTC. As protein: CASSFPGANVLTF.

This clone appeared a single time. V usage is TRBV7-9 and J usage is TRBJ1-1; maybe TRBD1 (5 bases). V gave up 1 base and J gave up 0 bases, with 12 bases separating them. Per germline, CDR1 SEHNR and CDR2 FQNEAQ (reference sequence). The CDR3 consists of 16 residues. The DNA of the CDR3 is TGTGCCAGCAGCTTAGGGCCGGGACCGCTGAACACTGAAGCTTTCTTT. Residues: CASSLGPGPLNTEAFF.

This clone was observed a single time. V gene TRBV19 combines with J gene TRBJ1-5; no clear D gene. V lost 5 bases and J lost 4, with 12 bases in between. The CDR3 totals 14 residues. Per germline, CDR1 LNHDA and CDR2 SQIVND (reference sequence). CDR3 loop: CASSGGFRNQPQHF. The CDR3 nucleotides read TGTGCCAGTAGTGGCGGGTTTAGGAATCAGCCCCAGCATTTT.

The gene calls are TRBV5-5 and TRBJ1-1; D not resolved. Germline V CDR1 and CDR2: SGHKS, YYEKEE (reference sequence). Trimming took off 0 bases at V and 4 bases at J, with 16 bases between the two ends. The CDR3 covers 16 residues. As DNA, the CDR3 is TGTGCCAGCAGCTTGGCTCTGACAATCTTGGGCACTGAAGCTTTCTTT. Amino acid sequence: CASSLALTILGTEAFF.

The chain recombines TRBV6-5 with TRBJ2-6; D uncertain. The CDR3 spans 13 residues. The V gene lost 4 bases and the J gene lost 4 bases, with 5 bases spanning the gap. CDR1 is MNHEY, CDR2 SVGAGI, per germline. The DNA of the CDR3 is TGTGCCAGCAGTTCGATAGGGGCCAACGTCCTGACTTTC. It translates to CASSSIGANVLTF.